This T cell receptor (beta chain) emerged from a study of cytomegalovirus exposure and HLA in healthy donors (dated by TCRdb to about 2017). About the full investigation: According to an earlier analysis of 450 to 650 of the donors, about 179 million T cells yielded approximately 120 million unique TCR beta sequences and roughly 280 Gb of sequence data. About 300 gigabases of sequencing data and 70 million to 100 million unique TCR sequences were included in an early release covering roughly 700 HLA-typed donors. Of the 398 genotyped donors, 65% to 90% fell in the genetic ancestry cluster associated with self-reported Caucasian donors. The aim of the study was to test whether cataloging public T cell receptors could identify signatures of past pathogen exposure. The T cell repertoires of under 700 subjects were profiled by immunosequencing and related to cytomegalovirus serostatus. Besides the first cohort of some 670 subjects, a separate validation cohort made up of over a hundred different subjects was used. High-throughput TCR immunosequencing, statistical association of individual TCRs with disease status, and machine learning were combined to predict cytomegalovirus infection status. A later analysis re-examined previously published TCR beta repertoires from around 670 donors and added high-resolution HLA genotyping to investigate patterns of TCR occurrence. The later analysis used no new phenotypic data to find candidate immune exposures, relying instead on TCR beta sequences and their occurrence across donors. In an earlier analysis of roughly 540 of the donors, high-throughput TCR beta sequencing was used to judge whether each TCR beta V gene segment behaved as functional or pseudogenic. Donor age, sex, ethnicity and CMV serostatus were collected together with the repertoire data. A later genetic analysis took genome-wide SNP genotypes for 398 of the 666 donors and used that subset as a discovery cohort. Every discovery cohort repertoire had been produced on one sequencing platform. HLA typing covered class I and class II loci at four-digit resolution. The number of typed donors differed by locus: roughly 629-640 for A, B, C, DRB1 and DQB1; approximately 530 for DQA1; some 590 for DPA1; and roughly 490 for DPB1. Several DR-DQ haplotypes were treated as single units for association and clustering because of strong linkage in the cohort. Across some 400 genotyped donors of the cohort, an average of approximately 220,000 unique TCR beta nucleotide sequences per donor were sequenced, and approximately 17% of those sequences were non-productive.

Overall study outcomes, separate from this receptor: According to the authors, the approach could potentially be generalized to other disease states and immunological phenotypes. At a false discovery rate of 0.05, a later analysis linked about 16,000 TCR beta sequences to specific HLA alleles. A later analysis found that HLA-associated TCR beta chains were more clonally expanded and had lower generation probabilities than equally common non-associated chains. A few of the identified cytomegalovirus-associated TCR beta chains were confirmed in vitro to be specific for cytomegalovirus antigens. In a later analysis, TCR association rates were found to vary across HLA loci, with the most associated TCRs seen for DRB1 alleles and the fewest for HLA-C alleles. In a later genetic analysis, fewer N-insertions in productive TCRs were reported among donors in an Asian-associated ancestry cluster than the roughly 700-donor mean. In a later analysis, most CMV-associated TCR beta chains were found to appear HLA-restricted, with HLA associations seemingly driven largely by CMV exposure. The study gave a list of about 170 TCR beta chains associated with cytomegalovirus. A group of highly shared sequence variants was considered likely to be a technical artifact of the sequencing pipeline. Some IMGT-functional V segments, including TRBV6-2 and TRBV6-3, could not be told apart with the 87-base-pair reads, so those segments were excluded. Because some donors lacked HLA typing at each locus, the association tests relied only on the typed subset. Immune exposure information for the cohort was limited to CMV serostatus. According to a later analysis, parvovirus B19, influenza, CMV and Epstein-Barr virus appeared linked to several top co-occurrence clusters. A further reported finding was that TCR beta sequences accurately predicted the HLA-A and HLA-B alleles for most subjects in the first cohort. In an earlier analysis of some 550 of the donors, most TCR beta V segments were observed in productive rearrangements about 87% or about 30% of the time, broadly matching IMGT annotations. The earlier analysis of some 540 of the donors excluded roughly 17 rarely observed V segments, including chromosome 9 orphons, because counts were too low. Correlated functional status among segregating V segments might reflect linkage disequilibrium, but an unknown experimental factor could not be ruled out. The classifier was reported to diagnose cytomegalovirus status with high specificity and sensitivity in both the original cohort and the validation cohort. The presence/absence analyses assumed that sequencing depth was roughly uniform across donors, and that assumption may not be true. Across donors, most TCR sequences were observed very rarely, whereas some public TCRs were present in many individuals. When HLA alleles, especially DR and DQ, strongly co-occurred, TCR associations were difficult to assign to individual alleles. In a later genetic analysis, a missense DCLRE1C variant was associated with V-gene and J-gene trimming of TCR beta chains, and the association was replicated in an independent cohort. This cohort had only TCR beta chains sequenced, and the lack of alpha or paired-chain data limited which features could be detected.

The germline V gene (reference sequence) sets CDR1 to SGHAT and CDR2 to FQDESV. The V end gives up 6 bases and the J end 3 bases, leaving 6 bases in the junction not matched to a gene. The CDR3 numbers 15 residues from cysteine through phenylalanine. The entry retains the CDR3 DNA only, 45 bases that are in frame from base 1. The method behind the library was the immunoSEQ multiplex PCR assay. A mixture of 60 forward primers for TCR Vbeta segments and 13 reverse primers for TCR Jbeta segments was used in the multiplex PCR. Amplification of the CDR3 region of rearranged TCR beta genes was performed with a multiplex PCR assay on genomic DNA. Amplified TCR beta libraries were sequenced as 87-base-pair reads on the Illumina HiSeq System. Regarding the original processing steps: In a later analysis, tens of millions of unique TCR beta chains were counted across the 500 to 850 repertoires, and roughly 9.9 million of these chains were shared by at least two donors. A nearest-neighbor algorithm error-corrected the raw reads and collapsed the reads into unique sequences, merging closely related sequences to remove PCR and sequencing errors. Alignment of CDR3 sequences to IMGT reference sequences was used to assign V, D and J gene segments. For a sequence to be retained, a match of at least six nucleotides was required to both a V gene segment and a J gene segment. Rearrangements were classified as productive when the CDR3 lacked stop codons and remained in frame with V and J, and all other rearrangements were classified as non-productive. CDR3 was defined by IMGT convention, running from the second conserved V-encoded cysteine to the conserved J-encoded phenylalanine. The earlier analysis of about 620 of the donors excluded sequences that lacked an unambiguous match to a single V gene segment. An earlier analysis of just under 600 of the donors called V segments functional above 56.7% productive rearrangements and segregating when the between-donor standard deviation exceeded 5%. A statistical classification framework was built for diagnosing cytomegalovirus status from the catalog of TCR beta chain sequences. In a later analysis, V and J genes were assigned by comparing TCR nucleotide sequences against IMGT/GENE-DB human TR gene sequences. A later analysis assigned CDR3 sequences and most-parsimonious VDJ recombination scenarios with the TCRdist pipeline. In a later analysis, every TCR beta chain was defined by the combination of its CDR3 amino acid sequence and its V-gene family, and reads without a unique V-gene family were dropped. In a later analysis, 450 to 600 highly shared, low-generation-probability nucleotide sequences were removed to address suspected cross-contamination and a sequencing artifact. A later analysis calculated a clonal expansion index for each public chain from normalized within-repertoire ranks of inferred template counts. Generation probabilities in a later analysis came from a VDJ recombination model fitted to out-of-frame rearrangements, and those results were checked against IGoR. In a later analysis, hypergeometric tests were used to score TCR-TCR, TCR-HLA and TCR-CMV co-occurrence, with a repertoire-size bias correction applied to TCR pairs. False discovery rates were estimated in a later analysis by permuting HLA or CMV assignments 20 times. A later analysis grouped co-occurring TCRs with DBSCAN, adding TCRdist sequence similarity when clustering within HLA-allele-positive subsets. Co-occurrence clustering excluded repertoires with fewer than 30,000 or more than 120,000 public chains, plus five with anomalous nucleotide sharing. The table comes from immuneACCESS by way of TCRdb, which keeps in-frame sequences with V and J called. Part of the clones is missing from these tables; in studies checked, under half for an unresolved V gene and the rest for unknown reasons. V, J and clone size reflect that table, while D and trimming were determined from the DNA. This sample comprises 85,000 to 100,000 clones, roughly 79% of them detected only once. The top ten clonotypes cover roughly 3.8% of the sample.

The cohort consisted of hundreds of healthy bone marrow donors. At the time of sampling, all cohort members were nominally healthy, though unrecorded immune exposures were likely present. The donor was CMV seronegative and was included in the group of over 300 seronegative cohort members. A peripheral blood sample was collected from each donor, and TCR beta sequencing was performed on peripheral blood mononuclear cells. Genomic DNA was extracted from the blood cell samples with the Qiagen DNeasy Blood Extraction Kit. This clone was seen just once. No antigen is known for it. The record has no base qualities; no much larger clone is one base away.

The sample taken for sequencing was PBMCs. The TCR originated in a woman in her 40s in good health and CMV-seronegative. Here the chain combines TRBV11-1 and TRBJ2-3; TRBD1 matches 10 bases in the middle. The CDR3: CASRIGDRGTDTQYF. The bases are TGTGCCAGCAGGATAGGGGACAGGGGTACAGATACGCAGTATTTT.